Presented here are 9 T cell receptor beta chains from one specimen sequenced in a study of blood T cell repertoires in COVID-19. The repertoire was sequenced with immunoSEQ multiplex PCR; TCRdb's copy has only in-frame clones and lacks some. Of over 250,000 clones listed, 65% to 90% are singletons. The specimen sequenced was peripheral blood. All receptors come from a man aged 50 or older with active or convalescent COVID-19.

This CDR3 is CASSQQDRMGTEAFF. Written as DNA, the CDR3 is TGTGCCAGCAGCCAACAGGACAGAATGGGCACTGAAGCTTTCTTT. V and J are TRBV14 and TRBJ1-1; D is perhaps TRBD1 (6 bases). The CDR3 is 15 amino acids. With 2 bases removed from V and 4 bases from J, the gap between germline ends came to 14 bases. Germline V gene sequence: CDR1 SGHDN, CDR2 FVKESK.

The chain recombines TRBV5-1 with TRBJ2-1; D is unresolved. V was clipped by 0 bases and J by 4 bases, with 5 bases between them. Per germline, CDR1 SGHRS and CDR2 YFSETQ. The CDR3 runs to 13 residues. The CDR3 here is CASSLDGYNEQFF. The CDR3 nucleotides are TGCGCCAGCAGCTTGGACGGGTACAATGAGCAGTTCTTC.

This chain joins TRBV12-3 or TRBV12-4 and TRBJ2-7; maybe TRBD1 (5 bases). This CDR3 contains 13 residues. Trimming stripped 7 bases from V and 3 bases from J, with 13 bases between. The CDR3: CASTRGQGYEQYF. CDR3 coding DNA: TGTGCCAGCACTCGTGGGCAGGGCTACGAGCAGTACTTC.

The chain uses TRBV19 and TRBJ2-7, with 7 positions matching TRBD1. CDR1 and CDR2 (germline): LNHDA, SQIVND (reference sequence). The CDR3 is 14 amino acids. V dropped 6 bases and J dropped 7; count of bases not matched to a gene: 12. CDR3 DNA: TGTGCCAGTAGCCCGGGACAGCTACCCTTAGAGCAGTACTTC. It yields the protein CASSPGQLPLEQYF.

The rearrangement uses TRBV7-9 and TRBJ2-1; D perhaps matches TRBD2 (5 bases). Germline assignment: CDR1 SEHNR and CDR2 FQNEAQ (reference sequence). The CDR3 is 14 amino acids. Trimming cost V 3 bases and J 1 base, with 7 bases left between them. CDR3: CASSFDYSYNEQFF. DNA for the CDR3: TGTGCCAGCAGCTTCGACTATTCCTACAATGAGCAGTTCTTC.

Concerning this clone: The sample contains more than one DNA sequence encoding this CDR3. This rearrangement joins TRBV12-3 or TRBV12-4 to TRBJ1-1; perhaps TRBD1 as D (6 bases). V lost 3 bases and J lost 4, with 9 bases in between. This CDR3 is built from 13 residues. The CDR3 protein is CASSLAGATEAFF. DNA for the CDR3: TGTGCCAGCAGTTTGGCAGGGGCCACTGAAGCTTTCTTT.

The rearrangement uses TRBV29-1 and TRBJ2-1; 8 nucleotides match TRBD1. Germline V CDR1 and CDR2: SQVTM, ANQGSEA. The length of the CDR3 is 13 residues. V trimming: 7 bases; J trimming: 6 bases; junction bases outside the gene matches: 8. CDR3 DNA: TGCAGCGCGTTGACAGGGGTCGCCAATGAGCAGTTCTTC. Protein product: CSALTGVANEQFF.

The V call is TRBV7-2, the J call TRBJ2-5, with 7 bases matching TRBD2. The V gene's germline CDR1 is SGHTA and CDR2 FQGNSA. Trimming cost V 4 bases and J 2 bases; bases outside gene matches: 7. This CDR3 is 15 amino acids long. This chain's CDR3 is CASSSDGGGQETQYF. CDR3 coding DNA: TGTGCCAGCAGCTCTGACGGCGGGGGTCAAGAGACCCAGTACTTC.

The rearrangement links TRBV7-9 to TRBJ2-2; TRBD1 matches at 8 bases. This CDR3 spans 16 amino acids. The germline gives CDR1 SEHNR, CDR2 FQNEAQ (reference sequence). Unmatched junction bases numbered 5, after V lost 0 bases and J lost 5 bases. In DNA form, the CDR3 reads TGTGCCAGCAGCTTAGCGTGGCAGGGGGCTACCGGGGAGCTGTTTTTT. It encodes CASSLAWQGATGELFF.